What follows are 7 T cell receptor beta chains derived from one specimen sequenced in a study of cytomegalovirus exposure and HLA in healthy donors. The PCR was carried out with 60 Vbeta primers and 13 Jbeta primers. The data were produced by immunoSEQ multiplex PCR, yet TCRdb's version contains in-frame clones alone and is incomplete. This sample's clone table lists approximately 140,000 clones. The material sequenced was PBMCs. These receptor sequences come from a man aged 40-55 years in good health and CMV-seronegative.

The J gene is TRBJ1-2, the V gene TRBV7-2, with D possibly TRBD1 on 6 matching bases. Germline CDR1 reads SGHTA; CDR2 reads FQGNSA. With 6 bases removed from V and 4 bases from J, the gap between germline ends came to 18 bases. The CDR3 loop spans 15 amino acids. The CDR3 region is CASRLLTGEPYGYTF. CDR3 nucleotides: TGTGCCAGCAGACTTTTGACAGGAGAACCCTATGGCTACACCTTC.

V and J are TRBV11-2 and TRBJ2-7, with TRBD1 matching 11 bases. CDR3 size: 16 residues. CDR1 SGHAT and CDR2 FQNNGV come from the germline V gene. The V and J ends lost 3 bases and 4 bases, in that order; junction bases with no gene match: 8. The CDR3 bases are TGTGCCAGCAGCTTTAACAGCGGGACAGGGGGTTACGAGCAGTACTTC. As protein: CASSFNSGTGGYEQYF.

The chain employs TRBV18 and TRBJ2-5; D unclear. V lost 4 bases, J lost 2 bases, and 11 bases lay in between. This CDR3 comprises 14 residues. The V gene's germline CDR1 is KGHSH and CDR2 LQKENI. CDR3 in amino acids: CASSQQSLQETQYF. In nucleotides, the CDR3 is TGTGCCAGCTCACAGCAAAGCCTTCAAGAGACCCAGTACTTC. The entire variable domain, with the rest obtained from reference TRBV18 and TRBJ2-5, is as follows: NAGVMQNPRHLVRRRGQEARLRCSPMKGHSHVYWYRQLPEEGLKFMVYLQKENIIDESGMPKERFSAEFPKEGPSILRIQQVVRGDSAAYFCASSQQSLQETQYFGPGTRLLVL.

CDR3 bases: TGTGCCAGCAGTGTACAGGGAATAAATAGTAGATATGGCTACACCTTC. It codes for CASSVQGINSRYGYTF. J is TRBJ1-2 and V is TRBV25-1; D is perhaps TRBD1 (6 bases). This CDR3 is built from 16 residues. Trimming took off 4 bases at V and 5 bases at J, with 20 bases between the two ends. Germline V gene sequence: CDR1 MGHDK, CDR2 SYGVNS.

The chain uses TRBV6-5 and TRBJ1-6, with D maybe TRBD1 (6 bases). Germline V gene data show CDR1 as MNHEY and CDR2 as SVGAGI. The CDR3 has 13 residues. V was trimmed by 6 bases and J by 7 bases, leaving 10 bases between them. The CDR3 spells CASSNGQNSPLHF. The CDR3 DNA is TGTGCCAGCAGCAACGGACAGAATTCACCCCTCCACTTT.

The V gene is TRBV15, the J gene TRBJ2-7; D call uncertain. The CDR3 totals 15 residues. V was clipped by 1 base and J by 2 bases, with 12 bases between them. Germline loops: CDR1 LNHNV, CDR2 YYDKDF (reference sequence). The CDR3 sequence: CATSRGAGLPYEQYF. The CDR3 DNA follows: TGTGCCACCAGCAGAGGGGCTGGCCTTCCCTACGAGCAGTACTTC.

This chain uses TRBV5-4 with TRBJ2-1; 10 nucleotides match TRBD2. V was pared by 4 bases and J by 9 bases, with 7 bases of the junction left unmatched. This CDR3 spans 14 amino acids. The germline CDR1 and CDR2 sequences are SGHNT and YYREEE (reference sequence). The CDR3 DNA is TGTGCCAGCAGCCTTCTAGCGGGGGCTAGTGAGCAGTTCTTC. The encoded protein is CASSLLAGASEQFF.